At least ten counts were recorded for the clone carrying this TCR beta chain. Its antigen is not identified. This entry belongs to a study of T cells in Graves' hyperthyroidism and ophthalmopathy. Study-level background: Staff took peripheral blood when the initial diagnosis was made, before any treatment began.

V lost 6 bases and J 0 bases, leaving 11 bases between the germline ends. This CDR3 contains 14 residues. Regarding the study as a whole: The model's output predicted ophthalmopathy at a median of roughly 6.9 months prior to onset. Most expanded thyroid clonotypes above 0.001 also appeared in blood.

Source material for PBMCs was roughly 10 ml fresh peripheral blood. The CDR3 regions of TCR beta were amplified from RNA transcripts. The HTBI primer set was used in a first-round RT-PCR of the TCR CDR3. Using its own MiXCR run on the multiplex PCR reads, TCRdb lists one record per CDR3 protein. The sample carries 600,000 or so distinct CDR3 sequences, approximately 15% recorded once. This clonotype was sampled from a woman between 18 and 29 years old with Graves' ophthalmopathy. Input material: blood. This sequence joins TRBV12-3 or TRBV12-4 and TRBJ2-5; a weak D match, TRBD1 (6 bases). The CDR3 here is CASSPRQDQETQYF. CDR3 nucleotides: TGTGCCAGCAGCCCGAGACAGGACCAAGAGACCCAGTACTTC.